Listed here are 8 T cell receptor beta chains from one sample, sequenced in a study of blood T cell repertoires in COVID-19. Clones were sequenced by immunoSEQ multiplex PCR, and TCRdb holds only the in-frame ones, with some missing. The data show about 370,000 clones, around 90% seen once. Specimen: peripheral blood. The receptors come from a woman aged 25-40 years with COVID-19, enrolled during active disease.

The CDR3, as DNA: TGTGCCAGCAGTTACACAGGGGCCCAAGAGACCCAGTACTTC. Protein sequence: CASSYTGAQETQYF. J is TRBJ2-5 and V is TRBV6-5; 7 nucleotides align to TRBD1. The V segment lost 2 bases and the J segment 1 base; nucleotides outside the gene matches: 1. This CDR3 spans 14 amino acids. Germline-derived CDR1 and CDR2 are MNHEY and SVGAGI.

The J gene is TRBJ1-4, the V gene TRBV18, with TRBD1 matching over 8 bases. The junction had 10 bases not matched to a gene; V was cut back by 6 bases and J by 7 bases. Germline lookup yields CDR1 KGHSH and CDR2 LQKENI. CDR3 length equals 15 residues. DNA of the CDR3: TGTGCCAGCTCCCTTGACAGGGGAGGAGGTGAAAAACTGTTTTTT. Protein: CASSLDRGGGEKLFF.

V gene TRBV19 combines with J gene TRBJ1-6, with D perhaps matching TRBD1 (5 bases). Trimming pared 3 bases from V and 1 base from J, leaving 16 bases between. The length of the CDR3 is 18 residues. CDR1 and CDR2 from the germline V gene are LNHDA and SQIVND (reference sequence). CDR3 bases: TGTGCCAGTAGTATCGGTGGCTGGGGGGAATCCTATAATTCACCCCTCCACTTT. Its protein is CASSIGGWGESYNSPLHF.

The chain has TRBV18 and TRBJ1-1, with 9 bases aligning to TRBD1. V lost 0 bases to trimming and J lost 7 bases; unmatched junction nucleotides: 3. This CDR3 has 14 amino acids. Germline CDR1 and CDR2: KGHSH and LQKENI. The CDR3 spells CASSPPGTGIEAFF. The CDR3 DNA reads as TGTGCCAGCTCACCACCCGGGACAGGGATTGAAGCTTTCTTT.

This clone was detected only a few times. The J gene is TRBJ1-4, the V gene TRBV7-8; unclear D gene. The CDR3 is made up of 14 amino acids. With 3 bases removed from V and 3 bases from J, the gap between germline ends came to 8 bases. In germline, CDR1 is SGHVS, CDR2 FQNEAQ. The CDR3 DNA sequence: TGTGCCAGCAGCTTCGGGAAACCTAATGAAAAACTGTTTTTT. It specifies CASSFGKPNEKLFF.

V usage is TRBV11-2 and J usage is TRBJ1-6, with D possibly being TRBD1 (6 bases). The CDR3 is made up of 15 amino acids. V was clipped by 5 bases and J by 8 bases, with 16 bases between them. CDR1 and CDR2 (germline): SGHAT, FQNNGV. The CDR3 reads CASSPGQSAHSPLHF. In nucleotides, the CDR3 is TGTGCCAGCAGCCCCGGACAGTCCGCACATTCACCCCTCCACTTT.

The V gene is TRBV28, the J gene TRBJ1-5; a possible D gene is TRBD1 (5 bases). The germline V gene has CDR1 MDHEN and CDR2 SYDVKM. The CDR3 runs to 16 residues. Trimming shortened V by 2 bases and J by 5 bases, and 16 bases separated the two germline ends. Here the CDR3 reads CASSLEAGPQDQPQHF. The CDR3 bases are TGTGCCAGCAGTTTAGAGGCAGGGCCTCAGGATCAGCCCCAGCATTTT. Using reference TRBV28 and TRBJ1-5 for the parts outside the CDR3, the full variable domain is DVKVTQSSRYLVKRTGEKVFLECVQDMDHENMFWYRQDPGLGLRLIYFSYDVKMKEKGDIPEGYSVSREKKERFSLILESASTNQTSMYLCASSLEAGPQDQPQHFGDGTRLSIL.

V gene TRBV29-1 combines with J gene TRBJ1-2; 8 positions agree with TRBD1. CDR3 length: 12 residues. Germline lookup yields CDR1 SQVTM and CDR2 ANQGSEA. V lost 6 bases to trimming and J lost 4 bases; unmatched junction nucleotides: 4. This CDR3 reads CSVEQGGYGYTF. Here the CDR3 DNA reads TGCAGCGTGGAACAGGGGGGCTATGGCTACACCTTC.